The 30 T cell receptor beta chains below come from one sample, sequenced in a study of blood T cell repertoires in COVID-19. Sequencing was performed with immunoSEQ multiplex PCR; in TCRdb, only in-frame clones are kept and a portion is missing. Of a few hundred thousand clones listed, around 87% are singletons. The sample taken for sequencing was peripheral blood. The receptors come from a human donor in a cohort sampled during active COVID-19.

CDR3: CASSLKPRTSGRTEQFF. In nucleotides, the CDR3 is TGTGCCAGCAGCTTAAAACCACGGACTAGCGGGAGGACTGAGCAGTTCTTC. The chain has TRBV7-3 and TRBJ2-1; 14 nucleotides align to TRBD2. The V and J ends lost 1 base and 9 bases, in that order; junction bases with no gene match: 8. The CDR3 is 17 amino acids. Germline lookup yields CDR1 SGHTA and CDR2 FQGTGA.

This chain connects TRBV9 to TRBJ1-1, with D perhaps matching TRBD1 (6 bases). This CDR3 has 14 amino acids. The V end lost 3 bases, the J end lost 0 bases, and 9 bases lay between the germline ends. Germline CDR1 SGDLS, CDR2 YYNGEE. Written as DNA, the CDR3 is TGTGCCAGCAGCGGGACAGTCATGAACACTGAAGCTTTCTTT. Translating gives CASSGTVMNTEAFF. The variable domain in full, completed from reference TRBV9 and TRBJ1-1, reads DSGVTQTPKHLITATGQRVTLRCSPRSGDLSVYWYQQSLDQGLQFLIQYYNGEERAKGNILERFSAQQFPDLHSELNLSSLELGDSALYFCASSGTVMNTEAFFGQGTRLTVV.

This CDR3 reads CASSPARGSGMTGELFF. CDR3 nucleotide sequence: TGTGCCAGCTCACCCGCTCGGGGTAGCGGGATGACCGGGGAGCTGTTTTTT. This chain joins TRBV18 and TRBJ2-2, with 8 bases aligning to TRBD2. Germline assignment: CDR1 KGHSH and CDR2 LQKENI. CDR3 length equals 17 residues. V lost 3 bases and J lost 5; bases outside the gene matches: 11.

The V gene is TRBV5-4, the J gene TRBJ2-1, with a weak D call TRBD2 (5 bases). This CDR3 is 16 amino acids long. Trimming stripped 3 bases from V and 7 bases from J, with 20 bases between. Germline loops: CDR1 SGHNT, CDR2 YYREEE (reference sequence). The CDR3 sequence: CASSSPTRRSMNEQFF. The CDR3, as DNA: TGTGCCAGCAGCTCCCCTACTAGACGTAGTATGAATGAGCAGTTCTTC. Combining the CDR3 with reference TRBV5-4 and TRBJ2-1 gives the whole variable domain ETGVTQSPTHLIKTRGQQVTLRCSSQSGHNTVSWYQQALGQGPQFIFQYYREEENGRGNFPPRFSGLQFPNYSSELNVNALELDDSALYLCASSSPTRRSMNEQFFGPGTRLTVL.

The V gene is TRBV9, the J gene TRBJ1-2, with 8 bases aligning to TRBD1. Germline V gene sequence: CDR1 SGDLS, CDR2 YYNGEE. The J segment lost 6 bases and the V segment lost 0 bases, leaving 10 bases of the junction unmatched. CDR3 length: 16 amino acids. The CDR3 sequence: CASSVDPGQGANGYTF. CDR3 coding DNA: TGTGCCAGCAGCGTAGACCCCGGGCAGGGGGCCAATGGCTACACCTTC. The entire variable domain, with the rest obtained from reference TRBV9 and TRBJ1-2, is as follows: DSGVTQTPKHLITATGQRVTLRCSPRSGDLSVYWYQQSLDQGLQFLIQYYNGEERAKGNILERFSAQQFPDLHSELNLSSLELGDSALYFCASSVDPGQGANGYTFGSGTRLTVV.

The gene calls are TRBV30 and TRBJ2-3; D is perhaps TRBD2 (6 bases). Trimming cost V 1 base and J 2 bases, with 13 bases left between them. Germline V gives CDR1 GTSNPN, CDR2 SVGIG (reference sequence). The CDR3 covers 15 residues. The CDR3 DNA reads TGTGCCTGGAGTGGGGGGGACTTCCTCACAGATACGCAGTATTTT. This encodes CAWSGGDFLTDTQYF. The whole variable domain, filled in from reference TRBV30 and TRBJ2-3, reads SQTIHQWPATLVQPVGSPLSLECTVEGTSNPNLYWYRQAAGRGLQLLFYSVGIGQISSEVPQNLSASRPQDRQFILSSKKLLLSDSGFYLCAWSGGDFLTDTQYFGPGTRLTVL.

This chain uses TRBV3-1 (or the pseudogene TRBV3-2) with TRBJ1-4, with 10 nucleotides matching TRBD1. Losses at the gene ends were 4 bases for V and 13 bases for J; bases not matched to a gene: 12. The CDR3 length is 15 residues. Germline CDR1 reads LGHDT; CDR2 reads YNNKEL (reference sequence). The CDR3 protein is CASSRSDRGLGALFF. The CDR3, as DNA: TGTGCCAGCAGCCGGAGCGACAGGGGGCTTGGCGCACTGTTTTTT.

Only a few counts were recorded for this clone. The chain recombines TRBV2 with TRBJ1-2, with D perhaps TRBD1 (6 bases). Germline CDR1 and CDR2: SNHLY and FYNNEI. This CDR3 is 14 amino acids long. Trimming left V 6 bases short and J 4 bases short, with 15 bases between. The CDR3 DNA reads as TGTGCCAGCAGGGGGACAAGGGGCTTCTATGGCTACACCTTC. Its protein product is CASRGTRGFYGYTF. The complete variable domain, with remaining parts taken from reference TRBV2 and TRBJ1-2, reads EPEVTQTPSHQVTQMGQEVILRCVPISNHLYFYWYRQILGQKVEFLVSFYNNEISEKSEIFDDQFSVERPDGSNFTLKIRSTKLEDSAMYFCASRGTRGFYGYTFGSGTRLTVV.

The V call is TRBV10-3, the J call TRBJ2-3; 11 nucleotides line up with TRBD2. The length of the CDR3 is 17 residues. CDR1 and CDR2 (germline): ENHRY, SYGVKD. J was trimmed by 3 bases and V by 0 bases; bases with no gene match: 5. CDR3 protein: CAISESRPSGGTDTQYF. CDR3 sequence (DNA): TGTGCCATCAGTGAGTCGAGGCCTAGCGGGGGGACAGATACGCAGTATTTT.

V usage is TRBV9 and J usage is TRBJ1-2, with 7 bases identical to TRBD1. Germline lookup yields CDR1 SGDLS and CDR2 YYNGEE. The V and J ends lost 4 bases and 5 bases, in that order; junction bases with no gene match: 5. This CDR3 region has 13 residues. CDR3 sequence (DNA): TGTGCCAGCAGCCAGACAGGGTTTTATGGCTACACCTTC. Its protein is CASSQTGFYGYTF.

This sequence joins TRBV3-1 (or the pseudogene TRBV3-2) and TRBJ2-1; 7 nucleotides line up with TRBD2. V lost 4 bases to trimming and J lost 0 bases; unmatched junction nucleotides: 6. The germline gives CDR1 LGHDT, CDR2 YNNKEL (reference sequence). The CDR3 sequence is 16 residues long. The CDR3 nucleotides are TGTGCCAGCAGCCCCCCGCTAGCGGTCTCCTACAATGAGCAGTTCTTC. The encoded protein is CASSPPLAVSYNEQFF.

Written as DNA, the CDR3 is TGTGCTAGTGGTCCGACGATGTCAGGGGCAGATACGCAGTATTTT. This translates into CASGPTMSGADTQYF. The V and J genes are TRBV12-5 and TRBJ2-3; a possible D gene is TRBD1 (6 bases). The CDR3 loop spans 15 amino acids. Germline V gene lookup returns CDR1 LGHNT and CDR2 FRNRAP. V gave up 5 bases and J gave up 4 bases, with 16 bases separating them.

This clone came up once. The genes are TRBV9 and TRBJ1-4; the match to TRBD1 covers 7 bases. CDR3 length: 14 amino acids. V lost 0 bases, J lost 7 bases, and 3 bases stayed unmatched. The germline V gene encodes CDR1 SGDLS and CDR2 YYNGEE. CDR3 amino acids: CASSVGQGGEKLFF. The CDR3 DNA follows: TGTGCCAGCAGCGTAGGCCAGGGGGGTGAAAAACTGTTTTTT. The full variable domain, completed using reference TRBV9 and TRBJ1-4, is DSGVTQTPKHLITATGQRVTLRCSPRSGDLSVYWYQQSLDQGLQFLIQYYNGEERAKGNILERFSAQQFPDLHSELNLSSLELGDSALYFCASSVGQGGEKLFFGSGTQLSVL.

The gene calls are TRBV10-3 and TRBJ2-5; 9 nucleotides match TRBD1. The trim removed 5 bases at V and 0 bases at J, leaving 4 bases unmatched. Germline assignment: CDR1 ENHRY and CDR2 SYGVKD. The CDR3 is 15 amino acids. The CDR3 coding sequence is TGTGCCATCAGTTTCGACAGGGGGAACCAAGAGACCCAGTACTTC. Residues: CAISFDRGNQETQYF.

The rearrangement joins TRBV30 to TRBJ2-3; weak D call: TRBD1 (5 bases). This CDR3 is 13 amino acids long. Germline-derived CDR1 and CDR2 are GTSNPN and SVGIG (reference sequence). V was pared by 2 bases and J by 5 bases, with 11 bases between. The CDR3 coding sequence is TGTGCCTGGAGTCCACGACAGAGAGATACGCAGTATTTT. Protein sequence: CAWSPRQRDTQYF.

The chain has TRBV19 and TRBJ2-7, with TRBD2 matching over 8 bases. Trimming took 3 bases from V and 6 from J; bases not matched to a gene: 7. The CDR3 length is 14 residues. Germline CDR1 reads LNHDA; CDR2 reads SQIVND (reference sequence). CDR3 sequence reads: CASSMEGSGAEQYF. In DNA form, the CDR3 reads TGTGCCAGTAGTATGGAGGGTAGCGGGGCCGAGCAGTACTTC.

The V call is TRBV5-1, the J call TRBJ2-7, with D possibly matching TRBD2 (7 bases). Germline lookup yields CDR1 SGHRS and CDR2 YFSETQ. The CDR3 totals 14 residues. Trimming left V 1 base short and J 3 bases short, with 11 bases between. The CDR3 DNA sequence: TGCGCCAGCAGCTTGTCGGGGGGCAACTACGAGCAGTACTTC. This encodes CASSLSGGNYEQYF.

This clone was detected once. The rearrangement joins TRBV5-6 to TRBJ2-1; TRBD1 agrees at 7 bases. There are 15 residues in the CDR3. Trimming cost V 0 bases and J 2 bases; bases outside gene matches: 2. Germline V gene lookup returns CDR1 SGHDT and CDR2 YYEEEE. In DNA, the CDR3 is TGTGCCAGCAGCTTGGACAGGGGCCCCTACAATGAGCAGTTCTTC. It specifies CASSLDRGPYNEQFF.

J is TRBJ2-5 and V is TRBV20-1; a possible D gene is TRBD1 (5 bases). CDR3 length: 14 residues. The germline V gene encodes CDR1 DFQATT and CDR2 SNEGSKA (reference sequence). Trimming pared 3 bases from V and 5 bases from J, leaving 16 bases between. In DNA form, the CDR3 reads TGCAGTGCTAGTAAGGGTCTTTGGGGCGAGACCCAGTACTTC. Protein product: CSASKGLWGETQYF.

The chain recombines TRBV6-1 with TRBJ1-2; D ambiguous. CDR1 MNHNS and CDR2 SASEGT come from the germline V gene. This CDR3 is 15 amino acids long. The ends were cut back, 1 base at V and 7 bases at J, with 16 bases in the middle. CDR3 DNA sequence: TGTGCCAGCAGTGAAGTTTCCCGGCTACCGGGTGGCTACACCTTC. This encodes CASSEVSRLPGGYTF.

This chain links TRBV7-2 with TRBJ1-5; TRBD1 matches at 8 bases. CDR3 size: 16 residues. V was clipped by 4 bases and J by 4 bases; unmatched bases: 9. Germline CDR1 and CDR2: SGHTA and FQGNSA. CDR3: CASSSTGGDGNQPQHF. The CDR3 DNA is TGTGCCAGCAGCTCCACAGGGGGAGATGGTAATCAGCCCCAGCATTTT. Together with reference TRBV7-2 and TRBJ1-5, the CDR3 gives the full variable domain: GAGVSQSPSNKVTEKGKDVELRCDPISGHTALYWYRQSLGQGLEFLIYFQGNSAPDKSGLPSDRFSAERTGGSVSTLTIQRTQQEDSAVYLCASSSTGGDGNQPQHFGDGTRLSIL.

The rearrangement uses TRBV2 and TRBJ1-1; TRBD1 matches at 8 bases. This CDR3 is 15 amino acids long. Losses at the gene ends were 7 bases for V and 2 bases for J; bases not matched to a gene: 9. Looked up from germline, CDR1 is SNHLY and CDR2 is FYNNEI. CDR3 protein: CASMGTGSKNTEAFF. CDR3 sequence (DNA): TGTGCCAGCATGGGGACAGGATCGAAAAACACTGAAGCTTTCTTT.

The chain has TRBV6-5 and TRBJ1-1, with a possible D match to TRBD1 (6 bases). The CDR3 runs to 14 residues. Germline loops: CDR1 MNHEY, CDR2 SVGAGI. V gave up 6 bases and J gave up 0 bases, with 11 bases separating them. This chain's CDR3 is CASREDRLNTEAFF. CDR3 nucleotide sequence: TGTGCCAGCAGGGAGGACAGATTGAACACTGAAGCTTTCTTT.

The V gene is TRBV24-1, the J gene TRBJ2-3; a possible D gene is TRBD1 (5 bases). The CDR3 runs to 14 residues. Looked up from germline, CDR1 is KGHDR and CDR2 is SFDVKD. The V end lost 7 bases, the J end lost 0 bases, and 10 bases lay between the germline ends. The CDR3 loop is CATSDSSSTDTQYF. CDR3 DNA: TGTGCCACCAGCGACAGCTCTAGCACAGATACGCAGTATTTT.

In the case of this clone: This CDR3 is also generated by other DNA sequences in the sample. The V and J genes are TRBV5-6 and TRBJ1-1; possibly TRBD1 for D (5 bases). With 0 bases removed from V and 5 bases from J, the gap between germline ends came to 11 bases. The CDR3 contains 14 residues. Germline V CDR1 and CDR2: SGHDT, YYEEEE. CDR3 residues: CASSLDRGGTEAFF. The CDR3 coding sequence is TGTGCCAGCAGCTTGGATAGGGGTGGTACTGAAGCTTTCTTT.

This rearrangement joins TRBV25-1 to TRBJ2-5; possible D gene TRBD2, 6 bases. CDR1 is MGHDK and CDR2 is SYGVNS in the germline V gene. The CDR3 consists of 12 residues. Deletions cut 5 bases from V and 5 bases from J, with 9 bases between. This chain's CDR3 is CASSRRDETQYF. CDR3 sequence (DNA): TGTGCCAGCAGTCGGAGGGACGAGACCCAGTACTTC.

A single count supports this clone. The rearrangement links TRBV13 to TRBJ2-1, with 8 bases matching TRBD2. This CDR3 region has 11 residues. Trimming took 5 bases from V and 14 from J; bases not matched to a gene: 5. The germline V gene encodes CDR1 PRHDT and CDR2 FYEKMQ (reference sequence). The CDR3 DNA reads as TGTGCCAGCAGCCACGGGACTAGAAAGTTCTTC. Translation: CASSHGTRKFF.

V is TRBV7-3 and J is TRBJ2-1; tentatively, D is TRBD2 (6 bases). The V gene lost 4 bases and the J gene lost 6 bases, with 16 bases spanning the gap. CDR1 is SGHTA, CDR2 FQGTGA, per germline. CDR3 length: 15 amino acids. DNA for the CDR3: TGTGCCAGCAGCTCCCAGGGTAGCGGTCGCAATGAGCAGTTCTTC. Translating gives CASSSQGSGRNEQFF.

This chain connects TRBV24-1 to TRBJ2-1; D is ambiguous. CDR3 length equals 14 residues. V was shortened by 4 bases and J by 4 bases, with 10 bases between the two germline ends. Germline values: CDR1 KGHDR, CDR2 SFDVKD. The CDR3 DNA reads TGTGCCACCAGTGACACCCGGGTTTACAATGAGCAGTTCTTC. It specifies CATSDTRVYNEQFF.

This chain links TRBV11-3 with TRBJ2-2, with a possible D match to TRBD1 (5 bases). Trimming pared 1 base from V and 2 bases from J, leaving 14 bases between. This CDR3 has 17 residues. Germline values: CDR1 SGHNT, CDR2 YENEEA. In DNA, the CDR3 is TGTGCCAGCAGCTTAGTAACGACAGAGAAAAACACCGGGGAGCTGTTTTTT. This gives the protein CASSLVTTEKNTGELFF.